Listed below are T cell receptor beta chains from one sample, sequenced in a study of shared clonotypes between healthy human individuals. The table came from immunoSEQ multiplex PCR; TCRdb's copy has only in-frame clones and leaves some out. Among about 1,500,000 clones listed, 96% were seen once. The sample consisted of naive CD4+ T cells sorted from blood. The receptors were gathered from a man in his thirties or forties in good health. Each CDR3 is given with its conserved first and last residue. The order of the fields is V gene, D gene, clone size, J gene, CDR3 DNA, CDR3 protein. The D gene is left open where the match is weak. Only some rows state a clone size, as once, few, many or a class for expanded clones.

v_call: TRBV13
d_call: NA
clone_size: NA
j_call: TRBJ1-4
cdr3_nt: TGTGCCAGCAGCTTCGGGCGGGAAAAACTGTTTTTT
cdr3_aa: CASSFGREKLFF

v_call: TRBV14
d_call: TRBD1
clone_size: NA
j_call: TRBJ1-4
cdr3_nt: TGTGCCAGCAGCCATTCTAGGGACAGGAGATCTGAAAAACTGTTTTTT
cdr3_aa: CASSHSRDRRSEKLFF

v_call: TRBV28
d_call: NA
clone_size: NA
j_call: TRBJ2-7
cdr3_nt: TGTGCCAGCAGTTCACCCCATAGTTCCTGGACGACGAACGAGCAGTACTTC
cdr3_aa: CASSSPHSSWTTNEQYF

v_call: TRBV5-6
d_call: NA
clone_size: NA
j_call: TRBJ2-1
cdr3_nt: TGTGCCAGCAGCTTGGGTTCATGGAATGAGCAGTTCTTC
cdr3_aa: CASSLGSWNEQFF

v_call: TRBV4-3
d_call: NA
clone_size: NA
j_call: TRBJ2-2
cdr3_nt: TGCGCCAGCAGCCAAGATAGGCGTGCCGGGGAGCTGTTTTTT
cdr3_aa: CASSQDRRAGELFF

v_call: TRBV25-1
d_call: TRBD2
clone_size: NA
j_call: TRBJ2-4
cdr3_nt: TGTGCCAGCCTCTTTGGTCTAGCGGAAAACATTCAGTACTTC
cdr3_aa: CASLFGLAENIQYF

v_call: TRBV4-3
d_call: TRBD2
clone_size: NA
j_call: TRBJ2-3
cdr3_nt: TGCGCCAGCAGCCAGAGCGGGAGTACCCCAGATACGCAGTATTTT
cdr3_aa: CASSQSGSTPDTQYF

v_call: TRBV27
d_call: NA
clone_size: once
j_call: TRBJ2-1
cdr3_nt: TGTGCCAGCAGCTCTACCAAACTAGCTAAGAACAGCTACAATGAGCAGTTCTTC
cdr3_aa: CASSSTKLAKNSYNEQFF

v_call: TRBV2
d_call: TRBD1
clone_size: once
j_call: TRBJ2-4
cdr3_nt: TGTGCCAGCAGTTGGAGACAGGGAACGGCCAAAAACATTCAGTACTTC
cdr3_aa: CASSWRQGTAKNIQYF

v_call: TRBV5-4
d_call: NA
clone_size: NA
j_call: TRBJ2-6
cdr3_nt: TGTGCCAGCAGCTTGGAGCCGATCTCTGGGGCCAACGTCCTGACTTTC
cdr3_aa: CASSLEPISGANVLTF

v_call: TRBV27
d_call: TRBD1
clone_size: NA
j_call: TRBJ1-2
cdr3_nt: TGTGCCAGCAGACGACAGGGAACTAACTATGGCTACACCTTC
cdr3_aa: CASRRQGTNYGYTF

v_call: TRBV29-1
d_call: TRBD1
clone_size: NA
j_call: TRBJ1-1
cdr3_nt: TGCAGCGCTGGCGGGGGGACAGTGAACACTGAAGCTTTCTTT
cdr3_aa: CSAGGGTVNTEAFF

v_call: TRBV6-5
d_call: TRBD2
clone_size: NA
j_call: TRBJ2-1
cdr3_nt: TGTGCCAGCAGGGACGCGAGCGGGAGGGCCTATGAGCAGTTCTTC
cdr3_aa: CASRDASGRAYEQFF

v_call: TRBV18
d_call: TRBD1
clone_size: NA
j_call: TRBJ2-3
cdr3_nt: TGTGCCAGCTCAACGGTTACAGGGGCAGATACGCAGTATTTT
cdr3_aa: CASSTVTGADTQYF

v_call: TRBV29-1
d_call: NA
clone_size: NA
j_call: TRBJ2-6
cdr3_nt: TGCAGCGTTGAATACCGGGTCCCGTTCTCTGGGGCCAACGTCCTGACTTTC
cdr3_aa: CSVEYRVPFSGANVLTF

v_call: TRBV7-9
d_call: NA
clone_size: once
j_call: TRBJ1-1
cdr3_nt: TGTGCCAGCAGCTTAGACCAGGCCAGGCACACTGAAGCTTTCTTT
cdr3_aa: CASSLDQARHTEAFF